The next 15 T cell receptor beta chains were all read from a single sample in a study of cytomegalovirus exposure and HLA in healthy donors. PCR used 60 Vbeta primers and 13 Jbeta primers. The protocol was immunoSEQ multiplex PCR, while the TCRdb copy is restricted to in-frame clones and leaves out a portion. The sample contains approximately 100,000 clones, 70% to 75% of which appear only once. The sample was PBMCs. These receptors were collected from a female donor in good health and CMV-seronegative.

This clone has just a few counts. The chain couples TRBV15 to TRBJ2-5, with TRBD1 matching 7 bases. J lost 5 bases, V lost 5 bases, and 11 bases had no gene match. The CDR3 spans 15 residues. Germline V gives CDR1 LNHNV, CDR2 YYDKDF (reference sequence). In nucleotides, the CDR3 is TGTGCCACCAGCGTACAACAGGGGCAACTGGAGACCCAGTACTTC. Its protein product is CATSVQQGQLETQYF.

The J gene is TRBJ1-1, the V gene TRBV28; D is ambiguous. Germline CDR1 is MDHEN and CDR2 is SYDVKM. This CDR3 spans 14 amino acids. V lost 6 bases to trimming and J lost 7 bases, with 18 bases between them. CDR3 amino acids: CASSLSTQRGEAFF. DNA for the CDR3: TGTGCCAGCAGCCTCTCTACTCAGCGTGGTGAAGCTTTCTTT.

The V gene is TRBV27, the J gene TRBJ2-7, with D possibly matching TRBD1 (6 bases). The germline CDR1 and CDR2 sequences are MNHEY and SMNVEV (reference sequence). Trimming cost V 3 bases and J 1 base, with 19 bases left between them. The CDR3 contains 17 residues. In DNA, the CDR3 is TGTGCCAGCAGTTTCGTCGCAGCACAGGGTAATTCCTACGAGCAGTACTTC. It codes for CASSFVAAQGNSYEQYF.

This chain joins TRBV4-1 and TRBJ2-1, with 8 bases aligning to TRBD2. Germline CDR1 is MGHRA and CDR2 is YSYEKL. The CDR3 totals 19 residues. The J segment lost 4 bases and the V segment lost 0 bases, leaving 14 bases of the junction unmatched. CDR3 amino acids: CASSQDPKALAGLYNEQFF. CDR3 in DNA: TGCGCCAGCAGCCAAGATCCGAAGGCTCTAGCGGGTTTATACAATGAGCAGTTCTTC.

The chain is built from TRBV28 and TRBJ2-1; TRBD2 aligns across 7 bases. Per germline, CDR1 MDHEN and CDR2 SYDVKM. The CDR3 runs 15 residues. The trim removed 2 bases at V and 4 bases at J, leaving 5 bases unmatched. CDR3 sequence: CASSLAGEGYNEQFF. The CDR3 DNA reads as TGTGCCAGCAGTTTAGCGGGAGAAGGGTACAATGAGCAGTTCTTC.

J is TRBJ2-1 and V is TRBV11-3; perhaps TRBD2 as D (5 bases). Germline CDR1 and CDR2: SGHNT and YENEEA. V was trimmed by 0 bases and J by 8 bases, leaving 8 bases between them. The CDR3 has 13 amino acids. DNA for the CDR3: TGTGCCAGCAGCTTAGATACTAGAGATGAGCAGTTCTTC. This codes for CASSLDTRDEQFF.

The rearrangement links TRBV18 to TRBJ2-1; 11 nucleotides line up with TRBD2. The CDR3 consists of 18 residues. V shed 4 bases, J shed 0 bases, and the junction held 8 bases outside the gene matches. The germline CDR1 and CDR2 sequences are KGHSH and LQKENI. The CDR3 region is CASSQVPGLADSYNEQFF. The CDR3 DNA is TGTGCCAGCTCACAGGTTCCGGGACTAGCGGACTCCTACAATGAGCAGTTCTTC.

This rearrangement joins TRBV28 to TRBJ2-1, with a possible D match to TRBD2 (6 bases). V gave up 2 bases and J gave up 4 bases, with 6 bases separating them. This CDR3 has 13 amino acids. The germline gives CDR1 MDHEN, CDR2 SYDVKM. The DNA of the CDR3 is TGTGCCAGCAGTTTAGCGGGATACAATGAGCAGTTCTTC. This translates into CASSLAGYNEQFF.

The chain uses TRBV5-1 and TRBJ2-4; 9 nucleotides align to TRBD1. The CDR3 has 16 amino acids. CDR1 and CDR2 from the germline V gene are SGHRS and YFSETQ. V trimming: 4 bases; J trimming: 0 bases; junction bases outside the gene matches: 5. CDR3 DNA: TGCGCCAGCAGCCCTACAGGGGGCGCAGCCAAAAACATTCAGTACTTC. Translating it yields CASSPTGGAAKNIQYF. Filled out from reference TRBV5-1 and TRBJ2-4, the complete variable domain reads KAGVTQTPRYLIKTRGQQVTLSCSPISGHRSVSWYQQTPGQGLQFLFEYFSETQRNKGNFPGRFSGRQFSNSRSEMNVSTLELGDSALYLCASSPTGGAAKNIQYFGAGTRLSVL.

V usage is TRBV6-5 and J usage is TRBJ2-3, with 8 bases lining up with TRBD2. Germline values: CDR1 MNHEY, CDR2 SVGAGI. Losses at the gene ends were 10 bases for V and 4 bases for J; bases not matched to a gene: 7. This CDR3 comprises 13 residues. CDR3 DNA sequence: TGTGCCATCGGGGGGGGCCCGGCAGATACGCAGTATTTT. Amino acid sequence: CAIGGGPADTQYF.

The CDR3 spells CASSHEGTSLTYEQYF. DNA for the CDR3: TGCGCCAGCAGCCATGAAGGGACTAGCCTAACCTACGAGCAGTACTTC. This rearrangement joins TRBV4-1 to TRBJ2-7, with 9 bases identical to TRBD2. Germline CDR1 and CDR2: MGHRA and YSYEKL. There are 16 residues in the CDR3. The V gene end was trimmed by 3 bases and the J gene end by 2 bases; junction bases not matched to a gene: 8.

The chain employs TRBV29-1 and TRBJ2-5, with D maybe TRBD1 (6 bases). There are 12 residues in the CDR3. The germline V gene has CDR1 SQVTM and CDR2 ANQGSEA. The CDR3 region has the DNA TGCAGTAGCGCCCAGGGGCAAGAGACCCAGTACTTC. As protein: CSSAQGQETQYF.

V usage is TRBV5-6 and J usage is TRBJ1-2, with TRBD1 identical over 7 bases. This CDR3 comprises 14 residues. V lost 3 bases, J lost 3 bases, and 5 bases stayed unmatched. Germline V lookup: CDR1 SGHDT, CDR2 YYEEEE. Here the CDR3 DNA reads TGTGCCAGCAGCTCCACACAGGGGTACTATGGCTACACCTTC. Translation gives CASSSTQGYYGYTF.

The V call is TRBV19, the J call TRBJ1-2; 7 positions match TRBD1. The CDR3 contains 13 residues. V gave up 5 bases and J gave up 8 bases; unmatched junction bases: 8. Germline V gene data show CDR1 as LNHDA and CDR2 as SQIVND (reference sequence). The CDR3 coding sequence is TGTGCCAGTAGTCGGACAGGTACCTTCGGCTACACCTTC. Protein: CASSRTGTFGYTF. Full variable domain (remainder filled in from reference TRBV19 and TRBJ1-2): DGGITQSPKYLFRKEGQNVTLSCEQNLNHDAMYWYRQDPGQGLRLIYYSQIVNDFQKGDIAEGYSVSREKKESFPLTVTSAQKNPTAFYLCASSRTGTFGYTFGSGTRLTVV.

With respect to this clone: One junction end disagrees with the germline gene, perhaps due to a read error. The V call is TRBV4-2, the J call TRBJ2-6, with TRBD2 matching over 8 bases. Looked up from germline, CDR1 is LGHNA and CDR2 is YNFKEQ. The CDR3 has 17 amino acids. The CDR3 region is CASSQETSGSRANVLIF. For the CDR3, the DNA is TGTGCCAGCAGCCAAGAAACTAGCGGCTCTAGGGCCAACGTCCTGATTTTC.